This TCR beta chain was documented in a study of blood T cell repertoires in COVID-19. The table came from immunoSEQ multiplex PCR; TCRdb's copy has only in-frame clones and leaves some out. This sample has a few hundred thousand clones, with 90% found just once. The receptor comes from a man under 40 who had been exposed to COVID-19. Input material: PBMCs or T cells enriched from blood (not recorded which).

The CDR3 is CASSTQAGRGGSIYTF. CDR3 in DNA: TGTGCCAGTAGTACCCAGGCCGGCCGGGGAGGTAGTATCTACACCTTC. This chain connects TRBV19 to TRBJ1-2, with D unclear. Looked up from germline, CDR1 is LNHDA and CDR2 is SQIVND (reference sequence). Trimming stripped 4 bases from V and 10 bases from J, with 25 bases between. This CDR3 region has 16 residues.